Listed below are T cell receptor beta chains from one sample, sequenced in a study of response to subunit inactivated influenza vaccine. TCRdb passed the RT-PCR reads through MiXCR, listing each CDR3 protein once. The repertoire consists of 630,000 or so distinct CDR3 sequences, with about a sixth occurring once and the leading ten covering about 9.9%. The source material was PBMCs from blood, sampled roughly 12 days after vaccination. The source is a man aged 45 to 65 who received an inactivated influenza vaccine. The CDR3 runs from the conserved cysteine through the conserved F or W. Each record gives: CDR3 DNA, CDR3 protein, D gene, clone size, V gene, J gene. D genes are given only for firm matches. Clone size appears in some rows only: once, few, many, or a class for an expanded clone.

TGTGCCAGCAGTCGACAGGGGGTTATACGTCAGCCCCAGCATTTT	CASSRQGVIRQPQHF	TRBD1	many	TRBV12-3/TRBV12-4	TRBJ1-5
TGCAGCGTTGGGGAGGGGAGCACCGGGGAGCTGTTTTTT	CSVGEGSTGELFF	TRBD2	.	TRBV29-1	TRBJ2-2
TGTGCCAGCAGTTATCCTTCGGACGGGAACACTGAAGCTTTCTTT	CASSYPSDGNTEAFF	.	.	TRBV6-2/TRBV6-3	TRBJ1-1
TGCAGTGCTAGCGTAGGCCACTATAAAAACATTCAGTACTTC	CSASVGHYKNIQYF	.	.	TRBV20-1	TRBJ2-4
TGTGCCTGGAGCACCTCTAAAAACATTCAGTACTTC	CAWSTSKNIQYF	.	.	TRBV30	TRBJ2-4
TGTGCCAGCAGCTTGGAGGGTAGGGCGCAAGGCTACGAGCAGTACTTC	CASSLEGRAQGYEQYF	.	few	TRBV5-5	TRBJ2-7
TGCGCCAGCAGTCCCGGGACAGGGCCCGGCTACACCTTC	CASSPGTGPGYTF	TRBD1	few	TRBV5-1	TRBJ1-2
TGCAGTGCTAGACATGAGGGAGGGTTGAACACTGAAGCTTTCTTT	CSARHEGGLNTEAFF	.	.	TRBV20-1	TRBJ1-1
TGTGCCAGCAGTTACTCCCGAAACAACAGAGTTCGGAACACTGAAGCTTTCTTT	CASSYSRNNRVRNTEAFF	.	.	TRBV6-2/TRBV6-3	TRBJ1-1
TGCAGCGTTGAAATCACGAGCTCCTACAATGAGCAGTTCTTC	CSVEITSSYNEQFF	.	many	TRBV29-1	TRBJ2-1
TGTGCCAGCACCCTCCCCCAAGCAGAAACTAGCACAGATACGCAGTATTTT	CASTLPQAETSTDTQYF	.	few	TRBV7-2	TRBJ2-3
TGCAGCGTTGTTCCCAGGGTTAAAGAGACCCAGTACTTC	CSVVPRVKETQYF	.	.	TRBV29-1	TRBJ2-5
TGTGCCAGCAGCTACGGGACGGAACTAGCCAAAAACATTCAGTACTTC	CASSYGTELAKNIQYF	.	few	TRBV7-2	TRBJ2-4
TGCGCCAGCAGCCAAGTCGAGTCAGCGAACACCGGGGAGCTGTTTTTT	CASSQVESANTGELFF	.	few	TRBV4-3	TRBJ2-2
TGTGCCAGCAGTTATACGGGGCGCAGGGGCTACACCTTC	CASSYTGRRGYTF	.	few	TRBV6-5	TRBJ1-2
TGCGCCAGCAGCCGTGGGACGAACACTGAAGCTTTCTTT	CASSRGTNTEAFF	.	few	TRBV4-3	TRBJ1-1
TGTGCCAGCAGCTTAGGCCGAATAACAGGGGCGTGGGATTTGTCTGGAAACACCATATATTTT	CASSLGRITGAWDLSGNTIYF	TRBD1	few	TRBV13	TRBJ1-3
TGTGCCAGCAGTTACCGTGGGGACGGGAGGCAAGCTTTCTTT	CASSYRGDGRQAFF	.	.	TRBV6-5	TRBJ1-1
TGCGCCAGCAGCTCCCAGACTAGCGGACGCACAGATACGCAGTATTTT	CASSSQTSGRTDTQYF	TRBD2	few	TRBV5-1	TRBJ2-3
TGCGCCAGCAGCCAAGCCGGAGGGGTTGGAAATTCACCCCTCCACTTT	CASSQAGGVGNSPLHF	.	few	TRBV4-1	TRBJ1-6